One and the same sample provided the 22 T cell receptor beta chains below, sequenced in a study of OX40 agonist ivuxolimab in advanced cancers. Receptors were amplified or captured by the immunoSEQ multiplex PCR assay. TCRdb carries this immuneACCESS record with in-frame sequences only. Its versions omit some clonotypes, under half of them owing to an unresolved V gene in the studies checked, with the rest unexplained. In this sample the table shows 52,000 or so clones, 70% to 90% of which occur a single time. The ten top clones hold less than 4% of the sample. Sequenced here: CD4+ or CD8+ T cells sorted from blood, sampled in a trial of the OX40 agonist ivuxolimab. These receptors were collected from an adult with an advanced solid tumor such as melanoma, head and neck, liver or kidney cancer.

The chain is built from TRBV28 and TRBJ1-3; D is uncertain. In germline, CDR1 is MDHEN, CDR2 SYDVKM. The CDR3 covers 16 residues. The ends were cut back, 5 bases at V and 0 bases at J, with 14 bases in the middle. CDR3 protein: CASSPIGILSGNTIYF. The CDR3 DNA follows: TGTGCCAGCAGTCCTATTGGGATTCTCTCTGGAAACACCATATATTTT. Looking up the rest from reference TRBV28 and TRBJ1-3 gives the full variable domain: DVKVTQSSRYLVKRTGEKVFLECVQDMDHENMFWYRQDPGLGLRLIYFSYDVKMKEKGDIPEGYSVSREKKERFSLILESASTNQTSMYLCASSPIGILSGNTIYFGEGSWLTVV.

The chain is built from TRBV14 and TRBJ2-4, with unresolved D. CDR3 size: 16 residues. V was trimmed by 3 bases and J by 0 bases, leaving 12 bases between them. Per the germline V gene, CDR1 is SGHDN and CDR2 is FVKESK. The DNA for the CDR3 is TGTGCCAGCAGCCAGATAAACGGGCTAGCCAAAAACATTCAGTACTTC. Translation: CASSQINGLAKNIQYF.

The V and J genes are TRBV21-1 and TRBJ2-3; the table's D call, TRBD1, has no DNA check behind it. TRBV21-1 is a pseudogene segment. CDR3 length: 15 residues. Here the CDR3 reads CASSKWYRGTDTQYF. CDR3 nucleotides: TGTGCCAGCAGCAAATGGTACAGGGGAACAGATACGCAGTATTTT.

This chain joins TRBV4-1 and TRBJ1-3, with 8 bases matching TRBD1. V lost 0 bases and J lost 5; bases outside the gene matches: 12. Germline values: CDR1 MGHRA, CDR2 YSYEKL. The CDR3 loop spans 18 amino acids. CDR3 DNA: TGCGCCAGCAGCCAAGACCAGGGGCAGGGGGCTCCGAGAAACACCATATATTTT. Its translation: CASSQDQGQGAPRNTIYF.

V is TRBV18 and J is TRBJ1-2; D is ambiguous. The germline CDR1 and CDR2 sequences are KGHSH and LQKENI. This CDR3 is 12 amino acids long. V dropped 3 bases and J dropped 7 bases, with 9 bases sitting between them. The CDR3 spells CASSPDEGGYTF. The DNA of the CDR3 is TGTGCCAGCTCACCGGACGAGGGTGGCTACACCTTC. Full variable domain (outside the CDR3, taken from reference TRBV18 and TRBJ1-2): NAGVMQNPRHLVRRRGQEARLRCSPMKGHSHVYWYRQLPEEGLKFMVYLQKENIIDESGMPKERFSAEFPKEGPSILRIQQVVRGDSAAYFCASSPDEGGYTFGSGTRLTVV.

V gene TRBV28 combines with J gene TRBJ1-4, with D tentatively TRBD1 (5 bases). Germline CDR1 is MDHEN and CDR2 is SYDVKM. V was trimmed by 8 bases and J by 7 bases, leaving 17 bases between them. CDR3 length: 14 amino acids. Here the CDR3 DNA reads TGTGCCAGCGGCCCGAGGGAAAGGGGTGAAAAACTGTTTTTT. Protein: CASGPRERGEKLFF.

V and J are TRBV5-1 and TRBJ2-7; TRBD2 aligns across 7 bases. The CDR3 length is 15 residues. J lost 4 bases, V lost 0 bases, and 7 bases had no gene match. Germline loops: CDR1 SGHRS, CDR2 YFSETQ. In nucleotides, the CDR3 is TGCGCCAGCAGCTTGGAGCGGACTAGTGAATACGAGCAGTACTTC. Translating gives CASSLERTSEYEQYF.

The J gene is TRBJ2-1, the V gene TRBV7-8; 12 bases line up with TRBD2. Germline CDR1 reads SGHVS; CDR2 reads FQNEAQ. V shed 3 bases, J shed 5 bases, and the junction held 2 bases outside the gene matches. The CDR3 loop spans 15 amino acids. DNA for the CDR3: TGTGCCAGCAGCTTCCGACTAGCGGGGGACAATGAGCAGTTCTTC. This translates into CASSFRLAGDNEQFF. Supplemented by reference TRBV7-8 and TRBJ2-1, the full variable domain reads GAGVSQSPRYKVAKRGQDVALRCDPISGHVSLFWYQQALGQGPEFLTYFQNEAQLDKSGLPSDRFFAERPEGSVSTLKIQRTQQEDSAVYLCASSFRLAGDNEQFFGPGTRLTVL.

This clone has a single count. The CDR3, as DNA: TGTGCCAGCACCCCCTGGGGGGCGCGGGTGACTCAGCCCCAGCATTTT. Its translation is CASTPWGARVTQPQHF. The rearrangement joins TRBV28 to TRBJ1-5; maybe TRBD1 (6 bases). The CDR3 sequence is 16 residues long. Trimming stripped 7 bases from V and 6 bases from J, with 22 bases between. The V gene's germline CDR1 is MDHEN and CDR2 SYDVKM.

This clone was picked up one time. V and J are TRBV28 and TRBJ2-2, with 9 bases aligning to TRBD1. J gave up 1 base and V 6 bases, and 9 bases lay outside the gene matches. This CDR3 region has 17 residues. The germline V gene has CDR1 MDHEN and CDR2 SYDVKM. CDR3 sequence (DNA): TGTGCCAGCAGCGAGTCCGGGACAGGGCGGAACACCGGGGAGCTGTTTTTT. Translated: CASSESGTGRNTGELFF. The whole variable domain, remainder taken from reference TRBV28 and TRBJ2-2, is DVKVTQSSRYLVKRTGEKVFLECVQDMDHENMFWYRQDPGLGLRLIYFSYDVKMKEKGDIPEGYSVSREKKERFSLILESASTNQTSMYLCASSESGTGRNTGELFFGEGSRLTVL.

V usage is TRBV11-3 and J usage is TRBJ2-3, with TRBD1 matching over 7 bases. J was trimmed by 6 bases and V by 5 bases; bases with no gene match: 8. The length of the CDR3 is 14 residues. Germline CDR1 and CDR2: SGHNT and YENEEA. As DNA, the CDR3 is TGTGCCAGCAGCCTACAGGGGATTATGGATACGCAGTATTTT. It translates to CASSLQGIMDTQYF.

The gene calls are TRBV5-1 and TRBJ2-5, with D perhaps matching TRBD1 (5 bases). Germline V gene sequence: CDR1 SGHRS, CDR2 YFSETQ. The CDR3 is 16 residues long. V lost 2 bases to trimming and J lost 1 base, with 15 bases between them. CDR3 sequence reads: CASSFPRAGLQETQYF. In nucleotides, the CDR3 is TGCGCCAGCAGCTTTCCCAGGGCAGGGCTCCAAGAGACCCAGTACTTC.

A note on this clone: One junction end does not reproduce the germline sequence, and a read error may be involved. The chain joins TRBV7-7 to TRBJ2-1, with D uncertain. Looked up from germline, CDR1 is SSHAT and CDR2 is FNYEAQ (reference sequence). There are 16 residues in the CDR3. The CDR3 DNA is TGTGCTAGCAGCCGTCTGGTAGGACGCTCCTACAATGAGCAGTTCTTC. Translation gives CASSRLVGRSYNEQFF.

The J gene is TRBJ1-2, the V gene TRBV28; D is unclear. Trimming took 5 bases from V and 4 from J, leaving 5 bases between them. CDR1 MDHEN and CDR2 SYDVKM come from the germline V gene. This CDR3 region has 11 residues. CDR3 protein: CASSTIYGYTF. The CDR3 DNA reads as TGTGCCAGCAGTACTATCTATGGCTACACCTTC.

The CDR3 spells CASSPDPGQGIYGYTF. The CDR3 region has the DNA TGTGCCAGCTCACCAGATCCGGGACAGGGGATTTATGGCTACACCTTC. The genes are TRBV18 and TRBJ1-2, with 10 bases identical to TRBD1. Germline assignment: CDR1 KGHSH and CDR2 LQKENI. J was trimmed by 5 bases and V by 2 bases; bases with no gene match: 8. This CDR3 region has 16 residues. Combining the CDR3 with reference TRBV18 and TRBJ1-2 gives the whole variable domain NAGVMQNPRHLVRRRGQEARLRCSPMKGHSHVYWYRQLPEEGLKFMVYLQKENIIDESGMPKERFSAEFPKEGPSILRIQQVVRGDSAAYFCASSPDPGQGIYGYTFGSGTRLTVV.

This chain uses TRBV6-1 with TRBJ1-4; D might be TRBD1 (5 bases). Trimming took off 4 bases at V and 6 bases at J, with 6 bases between the two ends. The CDR3 covers 12 residues. The germline CDR1 and CDR2 sequences are MNHNS and SASEGT. In nucleotides, the CDR3 is TGTGCCAGCAGTGGGACACATGAAAAACTGTTTTTT. Residues: CASSGTHEKLFF.

V gene TRBV7-6 combines with J gene TRBJ2-5, with D perhaps TRBD2 (5 bases). The germline V gene has CDR1 SGHVS and CDR2 FNYEAQ. The CDR3 totals 15 residues. V was shortened by 5 bases and J by 5 bases, with 18 bases between the two germline ends. The CDR3 region has the DNA TGTGCCAGCAGCCTCCCGGGAAGGGCCGGGGAGACCCAGTACTTC. It codes for CASSLPGRAGETQYF.

The chain links TRBV10-3 to TRBJ2-3, with D perhaps matching TRBD1 or TRBD2 (5 bases each). From germline, CDR1 is ENHRY and CDR2 SYGVKD. V lost 4 bases, J lost 2 bases, and 13 bases lay in between. CDR3 length: 15 residues. The CDR3 DNA follows: TGTGCCATCAGTGGACCGGGACCCTCCACAGATACGCAGTATTTT. Amino acids: CAISGPGPSTDTQYF.

The V and J genes are TRBV2 and TRBJ1-5; no definite D call. CDR1 SNHLY and CDR2 FYNNEI come from the germline V gene. V was pared by 8 bases and J by 5 bases, with 13 bases between. The CDR3 extends over 13 amino acids. In DNA, the CDR3 is TGTGCCAGCGGAGGAGGAGAAGATCAGCCCCAGCATTTT. Its protein is CASGGGEDQPQHF.

The chain employs TRBV5-1 and TRBJ1-5; D perhaps matches TRBD1 (6 bases). The CDR3 has 15 residues. Trimming removed 1 base at V and 2 bases at J, with 10 bases between. In germline, CDR1 is SGHRS, CDR2 YFSETQ. The CDR3 region has the DNA TGCGCCAGCAGCTTGACAGGGTCGGGCAATCAGCCCCAGCATTTT. The encoded protein is CASSLTGSGNQPQHF.

This clone occurred once. This chain links TRBV6-1 with TRBJ1-6; TRBD1 agrees at 8 bases. The junction had 21 bases not matched to a gene; V was cut back by 3 bases and J by 14 bases. The CDR3 extends over 18 amino acids. CDR1 MNHNS and CDR2 SASEGT come from the germline V gene. For the CDR3, the DNA is TGTGCCAGCAGTGACCGGGACAGGTGGGAAGGAATCGATTCGGCCCTCCACTTT. Translating gives CASSDRDRWEGIDSALHF.

The chain has TRBV12-5 and TRBJ1-1; 7 bases map to TRBD1. Germline CDR1 LGHNT, CDR2 FRNRAP. V gave up 7 bases and J gave up 7 bases; unmatched junction bases: 12. This CDR3 spans 14 amino acids. The CDR3 DNA reads TGTGCTAGTGCCAAGACAGGGAAGAGGGGTGAAGCTTTCTTT. It specifies CASAKTGKRGEAFF.